This T cell receptor beta chain emerged from a study of radiation and T cells in renal cell carcinoma (dated by TCRdb to 2020 to 2021). Background on the whole study: The samples were drawn from a clinical trial, where primary renal cell carcinomas were treated with 15 Gy of stereotactic body radiation therapy and then removed by nephrectomy 4 weeks afterward. Across all 50 or so samples, 4,016,671 unique CDR3 nucleotide sequences, encoding 2 million to 3 million unique CDR3 amino acid sequences, were identified. TCR beta sequencing covered roughly 53 samples in total, comprising roughly 25 tumors and around 27 peripheral blood samples.

In light of the paper, this sample's time point label describes: baseline pretreatment blood. The meaning of the sample's treatment or condition label: 15 Gy SBRT to primary tumor, nephrectomy 4 weeks later. Serial peripheral blood from radiation-treated patients was sampled at baseline, 2 weeks and 4 weeks after SBRT to track tumor-enriched clonotypes. Every patient's renal cell carcinoma showed clear cell pathology. The QIAamp DNA Blood Mini Kit (Qiagen) was used to prepare genomic DNA for TCR sequencing. The analyses included only samples that passed all quality control checks. TCR beta libraries were generated from genomic DNA with the immunoSEQ kit, following the manufacturer's recommendations. To prepare libraries, a first multiplex PCR with proprietary primers was run, followed by a second PCR that added unique barcodes, and a bead cleanup was done after each round. Each sample batch included a kit-provided positive control reaction and a negative control reaction. The final libraries were assessed on an Agilent 4200 TapeStation D1000 ScreenTape, pooled by volume, and quantified by qPCR. Sequencing was performed on an Illumina NextSeq500 with a MidOutput 150-cycle cartridge, and 156 Read1 and 15 Index1 cycles were run with kit custom primers. The pooled library was loaded at about 1 pM with about 18% PhiX control spiked in. For the original study's pipeline: Vendor-processed data were analyzed in R, with a clonotype defined as all T cells sharing the same CDR3 nucleotide sequence. For clone abundance analyses, frequencies were normalized to the 10,000 most abundant clones in each sample. Before analysis, public T cell clones were removed, and these numbered fewer than five per sample on average. Tumor-enriched and baseline blood-enriched clonotypes were defined by at least a 32-fold difference in abundance between compartments. Clonotypes expanded or contracted between blood time points were identified with a beta-binomial differential abundance model. Tumor-blood repertoire similarity was measured with the Baroni-Urbani and Buser coefficient, and groups were compared using two-tailed Wilcoxon tests in R. TCRdb re-hosts the immuneACCESS table, in-frame sequences only. Its copies lack some clones; in the studies checked, an unresolved V gene accounts for under half of them, and the cause for the rest is not known. That table supplies the V and J calls and clone size; D and trimming were determined from the DNA. The sample records some 100,000 clones, roughly four fifths of which are singletons. 6% to 7% of the sample rests with the top ten.

A word on this clone: Its antigen is currently not known. Per-base qualities were not stored, and no clone one base away is much larger.

Trimming takes 0 bases from V and 7 bases from J, and the germline ends sit 18 bases apart. The germline V gene gives CDR1 as LGHNA and CDR2 as YSLEER. Its CDR3 holds 17 amino acids, cysteine through phenylalanine. Only the CDR3 part of the read is kept: 51 bases, read in frame from the first base. The research as a whole found: Dynamics of the blood repertoire were not tracked past 4 weeks after treatment. An increase in top tumor clonotypes in blood was observed from baseline to 2 weeks post-radiation, followed by contraction by 4 weeks, which was taken to suggest transient expansion of tumor-resident clones. The single-armed trial design could not address effects of radiation dose or scheduling on the TCR repertoire. Because pretreatment tumor biopsies were not available, the study could not determine whether clonotypes were already present within the tumor at baseline.

The chain links TRBV4-3 with TRBJ1-4; the best D guess is TRBD1, with 6 bases matching. This TCR came from a man between 60 and 70 years old with renal cell carcinoma. Specimen: blood, collected from a patient whose treatment included radiotherapy and nephrectomy. The DNA is TGCGCCAGCAGCCAAGATACAGGGTGGGGTATGGGTGAAAAACTGTTTTTT. Its product reads: CASSQDTGWGMGEKLFF.